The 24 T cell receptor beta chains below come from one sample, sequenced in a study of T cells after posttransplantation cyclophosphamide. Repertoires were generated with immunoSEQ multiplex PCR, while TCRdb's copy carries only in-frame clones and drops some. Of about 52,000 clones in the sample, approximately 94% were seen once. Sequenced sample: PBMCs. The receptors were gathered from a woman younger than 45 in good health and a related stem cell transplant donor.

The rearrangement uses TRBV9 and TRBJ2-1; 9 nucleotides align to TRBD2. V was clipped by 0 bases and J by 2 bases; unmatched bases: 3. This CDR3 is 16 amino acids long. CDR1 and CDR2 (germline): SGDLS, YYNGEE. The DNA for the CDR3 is TGTGCCAGCAGCGTAGGGTCTAGCGGGGCCTACAATGAGCAGTTCTTC. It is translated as CASSVGSSGAYNEQFF.

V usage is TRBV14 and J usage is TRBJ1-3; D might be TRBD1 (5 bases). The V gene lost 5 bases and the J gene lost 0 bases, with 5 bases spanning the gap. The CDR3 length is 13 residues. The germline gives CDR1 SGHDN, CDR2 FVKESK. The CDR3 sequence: CASSDSSGNTIYF. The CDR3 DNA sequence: TGTGCCAGCAGCGACAGCTCTGGAAACACCATATATTTT.

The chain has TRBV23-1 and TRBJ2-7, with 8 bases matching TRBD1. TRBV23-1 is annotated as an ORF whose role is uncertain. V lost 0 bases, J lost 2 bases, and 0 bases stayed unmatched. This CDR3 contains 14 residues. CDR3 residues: CASSQSGQAYEQYF. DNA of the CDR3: TGCGCCAGCAGTCAATCGGGACAGGCCTACGAGCAGTACTTC.

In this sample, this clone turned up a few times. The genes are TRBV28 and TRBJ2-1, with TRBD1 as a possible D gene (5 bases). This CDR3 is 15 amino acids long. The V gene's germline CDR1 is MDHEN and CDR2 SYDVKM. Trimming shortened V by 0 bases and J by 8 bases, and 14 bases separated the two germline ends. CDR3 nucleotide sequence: TGTGCCAGCAGTTTATGGCAGGGAATGATCCATGAGCAGTTCTTC. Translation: CASSLWQGMIHEQFF.

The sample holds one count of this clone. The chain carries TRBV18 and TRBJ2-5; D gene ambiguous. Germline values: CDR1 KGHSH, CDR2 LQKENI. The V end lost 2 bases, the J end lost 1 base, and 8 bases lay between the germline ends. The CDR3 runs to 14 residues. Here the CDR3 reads CASSPNPGQETQYF. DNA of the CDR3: TGTGCCAGCTCACCAAACCCGGGCCAAGAGACCCAGTACTTC.

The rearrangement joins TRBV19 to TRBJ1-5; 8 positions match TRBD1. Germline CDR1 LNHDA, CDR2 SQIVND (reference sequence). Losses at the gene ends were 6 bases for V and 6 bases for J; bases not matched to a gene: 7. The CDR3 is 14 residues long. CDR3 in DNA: TGTGCCAGTAGGGGACAGGAAGGGATTCAGCCCCAGCATTTT. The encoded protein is CASRGQEGIQPQHF.

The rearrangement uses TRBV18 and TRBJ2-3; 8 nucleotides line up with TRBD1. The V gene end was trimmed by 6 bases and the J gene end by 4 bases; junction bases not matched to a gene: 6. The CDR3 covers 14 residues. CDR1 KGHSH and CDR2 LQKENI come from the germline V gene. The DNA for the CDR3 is TGTGCCAGCTCGCGGGACAGGACCTCAGATACGCAGTATTTT. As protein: CASSRDRTSDTQYF.

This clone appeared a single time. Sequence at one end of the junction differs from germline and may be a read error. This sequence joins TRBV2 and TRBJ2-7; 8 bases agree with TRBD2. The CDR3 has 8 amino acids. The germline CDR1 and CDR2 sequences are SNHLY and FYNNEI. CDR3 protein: CAWSGGHF. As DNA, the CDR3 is TGTGCCTGGAGCGGGGGACACTTC.

This CDR3 reads CASFADRDNSPLHF. The CDR3 nucleotides are TGTGCCAGCTTCGCCGACAGAGATAATTCACCCCTCCACTTT. The chain has TRBV5-6 and TRBJ1-6, with D tentatively TRBD1 (5 bases). V lost 7 bases, J lost 5 bases, and 13 bases lay in between. The CDR3 spans 14 residues. Germline CDR1 SGHDT, CDR2 YYEEEE.

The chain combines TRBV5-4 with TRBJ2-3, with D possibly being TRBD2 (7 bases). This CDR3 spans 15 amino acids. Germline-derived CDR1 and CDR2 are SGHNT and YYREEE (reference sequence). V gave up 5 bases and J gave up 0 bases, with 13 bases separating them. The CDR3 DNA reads TGTGCCAGCAGGGTCGGGGGGCGAAGCACAGATACGCAGTATTTT. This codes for CASRVGGRSTDTQYF.

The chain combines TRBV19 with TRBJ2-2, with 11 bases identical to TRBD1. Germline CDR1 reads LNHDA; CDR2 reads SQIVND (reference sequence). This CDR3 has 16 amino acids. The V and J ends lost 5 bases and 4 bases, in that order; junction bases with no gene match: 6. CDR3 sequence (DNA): TGTGCCAGTAGTGACGGACAGGGGGCGGGCACCGGGGAGCTGTTTTTT. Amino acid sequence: CASSDGQGAGTGELFF.

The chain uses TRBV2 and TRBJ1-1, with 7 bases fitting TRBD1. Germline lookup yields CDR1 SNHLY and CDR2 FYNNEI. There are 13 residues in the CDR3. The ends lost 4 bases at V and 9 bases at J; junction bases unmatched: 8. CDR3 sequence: CASSGKGTEQAFF. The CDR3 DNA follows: TGTGCCAGCAGTGGAAAGGGGACAGAACAAGCTTTCTTT.

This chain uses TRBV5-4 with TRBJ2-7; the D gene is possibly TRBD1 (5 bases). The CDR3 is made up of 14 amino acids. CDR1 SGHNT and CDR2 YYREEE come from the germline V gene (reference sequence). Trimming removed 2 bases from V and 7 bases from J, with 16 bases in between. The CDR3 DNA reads TGTGCCAGCAGCTTCGGGCAGGGTTTAGGAGAGCAGTACTTC. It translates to CASSFGQGLGEQYF.

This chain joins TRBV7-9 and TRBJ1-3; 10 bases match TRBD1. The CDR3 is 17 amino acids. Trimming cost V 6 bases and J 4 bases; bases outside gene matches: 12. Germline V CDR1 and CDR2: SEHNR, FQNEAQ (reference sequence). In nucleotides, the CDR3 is TGTGCCAGCAGTTATAAGATGACAGGGGGCGCGGGAAACACCATATATTTT. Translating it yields CASSYKMTGGAGNTIYF. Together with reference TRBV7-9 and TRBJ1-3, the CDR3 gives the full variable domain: DTGVSQNPRHKITKRGQNVTFRCDPISEHNRLYWYRQTLGQGPEFLTYFQNEAQLEKSRLLSDRFSAERPKGSFSTLEIQRTEQGDSAMYLCASSYKMTGGAGNTIYFGEGSWLTVV.

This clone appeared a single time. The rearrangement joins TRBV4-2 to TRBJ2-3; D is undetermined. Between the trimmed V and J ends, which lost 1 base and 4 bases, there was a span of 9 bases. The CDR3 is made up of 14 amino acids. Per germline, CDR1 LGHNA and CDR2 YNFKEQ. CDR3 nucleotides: TGTGCCAGCAGCCAAGCGTCCTTCGCAGATACGCAGTATTTT. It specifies CASSQASFADTQYF.

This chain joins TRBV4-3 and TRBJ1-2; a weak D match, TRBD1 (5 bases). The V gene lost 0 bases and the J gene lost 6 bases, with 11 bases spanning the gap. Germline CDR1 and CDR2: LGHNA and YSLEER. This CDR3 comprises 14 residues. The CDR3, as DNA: TGCGCCAGCAGCCAAGATTTACAGGCGCATGGCTACACCTTC. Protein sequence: CASSQDLQAHGYTF.

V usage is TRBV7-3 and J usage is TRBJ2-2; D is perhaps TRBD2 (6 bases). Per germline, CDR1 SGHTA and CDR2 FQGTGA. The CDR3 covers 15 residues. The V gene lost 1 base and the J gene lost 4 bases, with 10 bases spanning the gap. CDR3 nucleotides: TGTGCCAGCAGCTTAATGGGGGGTATCACCGGGGAGCTGTTTTTT. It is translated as CASSLMGGITGELFF.

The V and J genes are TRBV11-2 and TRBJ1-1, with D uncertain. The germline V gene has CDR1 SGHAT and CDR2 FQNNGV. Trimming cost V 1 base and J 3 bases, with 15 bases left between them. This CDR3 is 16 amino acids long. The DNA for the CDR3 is TGTGCCAGCAGCTTAGGGGCTTGGGCCTCAGACACTGAAGCTTTCTTT. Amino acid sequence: CASSLGAWASDTEAFF.

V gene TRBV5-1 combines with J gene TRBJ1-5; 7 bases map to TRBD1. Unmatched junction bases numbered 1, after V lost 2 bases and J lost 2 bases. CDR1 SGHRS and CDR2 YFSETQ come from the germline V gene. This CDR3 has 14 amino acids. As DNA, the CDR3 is TGCGCCAGCAGCTTAGGGACAGGCAATCAGCCCCAGCATTTT. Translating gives CASSLGTGNQPQHF.

Here the CDR3 DNA reads TGTGCCAGCAGCCCAGTGACAGGGGGTGGTTGGGAGACCCAGTACTTC. It codes for CASSPVTGGGWETQYF. This chain joins TRBV7-2 and TRBJ2-5, with TRBD1 matching 9 bases. With V trimmed by 5 bases and J by 5 bases, 12 bases remained unmatched. CDR3 length: 16 amino acids. Per the germline V gene, CDR1 is SGHTA and CDR2 is FQGNSA. Combining the CDR3 with reference TRBV7-2 and TRBJ2-5 gives the whole variable domain GAGVSQSPSNKVTEKGKDVELRCDPISGHTALYWYRQSLGQGLEFLIYFQGNSAPDKSGLPSDRFSAERTGGSVSTLTIQRTQQEDSAVYLCASSPVTGGGWETQYFGPGTRLLVL.

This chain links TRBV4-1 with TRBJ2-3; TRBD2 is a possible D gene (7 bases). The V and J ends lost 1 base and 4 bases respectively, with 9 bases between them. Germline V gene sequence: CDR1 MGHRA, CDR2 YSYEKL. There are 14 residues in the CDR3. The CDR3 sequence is CASSQAGGADTQYF. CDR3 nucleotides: TGCGCCAGCAGCCAAGCGGGGGGCGCAGATACGCAGTATTTT.

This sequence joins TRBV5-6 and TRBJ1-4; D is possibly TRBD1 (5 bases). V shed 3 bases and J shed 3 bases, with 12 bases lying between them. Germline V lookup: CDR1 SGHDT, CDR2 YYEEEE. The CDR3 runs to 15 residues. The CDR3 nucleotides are TGTGCCAGCAGCTGGGCGGAGGGGCCTAATGAAAAACTGTTTTTT. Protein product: CASSWAEGPNEKLFF.

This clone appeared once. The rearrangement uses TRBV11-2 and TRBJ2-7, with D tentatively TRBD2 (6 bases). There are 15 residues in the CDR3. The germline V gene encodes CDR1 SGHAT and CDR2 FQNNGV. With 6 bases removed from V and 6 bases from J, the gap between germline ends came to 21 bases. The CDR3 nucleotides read TGTGCCAGCAGTATAGGGACTTGGGAGTTTCTCGAGCAGTACTTC. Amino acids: CASSIGTWEFLEQYF.

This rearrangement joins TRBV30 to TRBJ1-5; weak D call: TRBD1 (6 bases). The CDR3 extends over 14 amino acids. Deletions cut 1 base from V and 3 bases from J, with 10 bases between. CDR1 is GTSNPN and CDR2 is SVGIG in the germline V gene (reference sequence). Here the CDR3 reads CAWSEQGYNQPQHF. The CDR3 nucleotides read TGTGCCTGGAGTGAACAGGGCTACAATCAGCCCCAGCATTTT.